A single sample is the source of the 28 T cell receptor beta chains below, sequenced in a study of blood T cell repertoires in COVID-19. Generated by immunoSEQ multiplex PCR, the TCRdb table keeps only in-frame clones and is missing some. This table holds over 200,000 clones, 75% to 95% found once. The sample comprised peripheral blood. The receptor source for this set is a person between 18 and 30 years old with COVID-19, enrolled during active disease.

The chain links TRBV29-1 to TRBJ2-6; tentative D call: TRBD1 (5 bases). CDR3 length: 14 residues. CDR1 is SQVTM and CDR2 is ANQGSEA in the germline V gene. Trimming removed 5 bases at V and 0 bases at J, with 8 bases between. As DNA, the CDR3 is TGCAGCGTTCGGACACACTCTGGGGCCAACGTCCTGACTTTC. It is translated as CSVRTHSGANVLTF.

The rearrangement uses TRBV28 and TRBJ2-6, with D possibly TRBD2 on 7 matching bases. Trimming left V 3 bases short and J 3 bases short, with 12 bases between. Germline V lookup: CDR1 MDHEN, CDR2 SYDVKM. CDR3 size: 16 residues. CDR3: CASSLGGAFGANVLTF. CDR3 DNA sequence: TGTGCCAGCAGTTTGGGGGGGGCGTTTGGGGCCAACGTCCTGACTTTC.

CDR3 coding DNA: TGTGCCAGCGGCCCAGGATATCAGCCCCAGCATTTT. It translates to CASGPGYQPQHF. The chain combines TRBV19 with TRBJ1-5; unclear D gene. Between the trimmed V and J ends, which lost 9 bases and 5 bases, there was a span of 11 bases. CDR3 length equals 12 residues. Germline values: CDR1 LNHDA, CDR2 SQIVND (reference sequence).

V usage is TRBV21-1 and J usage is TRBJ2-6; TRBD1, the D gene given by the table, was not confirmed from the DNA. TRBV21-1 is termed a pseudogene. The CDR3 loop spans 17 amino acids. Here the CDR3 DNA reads TGTGCCAGCAGCAACTCCGGGACAAGCTCTGGGGCCAACGTCCTGACTTTC. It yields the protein CASSNSGTSSGANVLTF.

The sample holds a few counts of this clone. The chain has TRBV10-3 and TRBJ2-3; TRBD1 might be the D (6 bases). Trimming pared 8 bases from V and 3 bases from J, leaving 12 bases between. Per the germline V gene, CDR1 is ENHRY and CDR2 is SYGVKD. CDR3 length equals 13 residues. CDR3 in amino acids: CAIEAQGTDTQYF. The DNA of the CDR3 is TGTGCCATCGAGGCACAGGGAACAGATACGCAGTATTTT.

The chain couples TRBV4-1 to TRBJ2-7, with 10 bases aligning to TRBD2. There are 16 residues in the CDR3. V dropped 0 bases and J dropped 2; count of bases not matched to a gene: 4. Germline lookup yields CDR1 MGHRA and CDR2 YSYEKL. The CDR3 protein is CASSQDRAGGPYEQYF. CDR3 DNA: TGCGCCAGCAGCCAAGACCGAGCGGGAGGGCCCTACGAGCAGTACTTC.

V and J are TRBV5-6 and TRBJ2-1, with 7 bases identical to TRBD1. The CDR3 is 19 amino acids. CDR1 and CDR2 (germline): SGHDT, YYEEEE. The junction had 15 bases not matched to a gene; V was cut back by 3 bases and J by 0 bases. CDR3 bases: TGTGCCAGCAGCTGGACAGGAACTTACGAATGGAGCTCCTACAATGAGCAGTTCTTC. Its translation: CASSWTGTYEWSSYNEQFF. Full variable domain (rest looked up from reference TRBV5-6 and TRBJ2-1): DAGVTQSPTHLIKTRGQQVTLRCSPKSGHDTVSWYQQALGQGPQFIFQYYEEEERQRGNFPDRFSGHQFPNYSSELNVNALLLGDSALYLCASSWTGTYEWSSYNEQFFGPGTRLTVL.

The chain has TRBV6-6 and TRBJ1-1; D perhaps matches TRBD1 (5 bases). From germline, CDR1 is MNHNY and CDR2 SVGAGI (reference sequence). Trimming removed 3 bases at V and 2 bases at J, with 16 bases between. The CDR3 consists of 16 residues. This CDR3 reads CASSYRSPQANTEAFF. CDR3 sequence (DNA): TGTGCCAGCAGTTATAGGTCCCCACAGGCCAACACTGAAGCTTTCTTT.

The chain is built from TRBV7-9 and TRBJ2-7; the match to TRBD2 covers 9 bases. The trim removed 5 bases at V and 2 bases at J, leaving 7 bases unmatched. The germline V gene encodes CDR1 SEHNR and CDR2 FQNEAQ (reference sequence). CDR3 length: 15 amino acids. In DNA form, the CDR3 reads TGTGCCAGCAGCGAGGCGGGAGGGAGGACCTACGAGCAGTACTTC. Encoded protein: CASSEAGGRTYEQYF.

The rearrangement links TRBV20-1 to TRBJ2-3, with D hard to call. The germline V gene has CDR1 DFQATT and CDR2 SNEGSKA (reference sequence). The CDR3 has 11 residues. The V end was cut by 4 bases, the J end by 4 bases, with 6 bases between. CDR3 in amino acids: CSATAADTQYF. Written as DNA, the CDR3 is TGCAGTGCTACTGCGGCAGATACGCAGTATTTT.

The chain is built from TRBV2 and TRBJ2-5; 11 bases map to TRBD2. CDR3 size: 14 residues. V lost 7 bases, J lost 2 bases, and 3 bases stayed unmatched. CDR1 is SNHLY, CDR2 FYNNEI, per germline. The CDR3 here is CASKGTSGQETQYF. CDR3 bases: TGTGCCAGCAAGGGGACTAGCGGACAAGAGACCCAGTACTTC.

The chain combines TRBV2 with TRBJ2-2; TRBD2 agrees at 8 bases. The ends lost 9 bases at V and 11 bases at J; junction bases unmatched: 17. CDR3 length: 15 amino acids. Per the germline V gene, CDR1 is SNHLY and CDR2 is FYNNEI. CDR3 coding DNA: TGTGCCAGGACCGGGACTAGTTCCCAATCAGGAGAGCTGTTTTTT. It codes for CARTGTSSQSGELFF.

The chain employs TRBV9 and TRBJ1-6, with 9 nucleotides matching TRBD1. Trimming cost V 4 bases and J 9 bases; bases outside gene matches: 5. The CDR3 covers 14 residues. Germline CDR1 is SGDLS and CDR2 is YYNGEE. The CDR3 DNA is TGTGCCAGCAGCTCGGGACAGGGTTCTTCACCCCTCCACTTT. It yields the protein CASSSGQGSSPLHF.

CDR3 nucleotides: TGTGCCTGGGGTAGCGGAGGCACAGATACGCAGTATTTT. Its protein is CAWGSGGTDTQYF. The genes are TRBV30 and TRBJ2-3; D perhaps matches TRBD2 (6 bases). The CDR3 loop spans 13 amino acids. V lost 5 bases, J lost 1 base, and 10 bases lay in between. Germline loops: CDR1 GTSNPN, CDR2 SVGIG (reference sequence).

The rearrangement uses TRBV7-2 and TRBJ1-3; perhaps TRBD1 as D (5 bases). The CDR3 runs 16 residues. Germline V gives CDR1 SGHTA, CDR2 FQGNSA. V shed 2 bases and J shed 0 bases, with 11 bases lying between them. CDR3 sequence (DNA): TGTGCCAGCAGCTTACATTCAGGGAACTCTGGAAACACCATATATTTT. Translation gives CASSLHSGNSGNTIYF.

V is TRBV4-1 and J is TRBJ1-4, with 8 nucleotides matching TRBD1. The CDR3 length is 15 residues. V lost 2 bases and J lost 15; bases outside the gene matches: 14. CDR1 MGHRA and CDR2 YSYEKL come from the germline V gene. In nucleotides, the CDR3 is TGCGCCAGCAGCCAAACTGGGACAGGTTTCAAATCGGTGTTTTTT. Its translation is CASSQTGTGFKSVFF.

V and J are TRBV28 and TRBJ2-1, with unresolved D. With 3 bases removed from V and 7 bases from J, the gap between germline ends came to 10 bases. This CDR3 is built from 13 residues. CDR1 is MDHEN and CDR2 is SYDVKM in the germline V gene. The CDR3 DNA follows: TGTGCCAGCAGTTTTCCCCCCGGGAATGAGCAGTTCTTC. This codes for CASSFPPGNEQFF.

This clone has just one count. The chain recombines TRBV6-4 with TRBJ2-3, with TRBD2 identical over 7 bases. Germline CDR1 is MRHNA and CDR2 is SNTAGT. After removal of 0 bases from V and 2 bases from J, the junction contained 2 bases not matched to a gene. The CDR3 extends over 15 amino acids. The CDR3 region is CASSDSAGTTDTQYF. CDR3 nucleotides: TGTGCCAGCAGTGACTCAGCGGGAACCACAGATACGCAGTATTTT.

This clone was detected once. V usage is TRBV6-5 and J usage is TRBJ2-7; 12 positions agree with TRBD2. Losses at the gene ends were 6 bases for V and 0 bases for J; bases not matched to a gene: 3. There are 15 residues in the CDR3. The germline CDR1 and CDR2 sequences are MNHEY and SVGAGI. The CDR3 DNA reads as TGTGCCAGCAGCCAGACTAGCGGGAGCTCCTACGAGCAGTACTTC. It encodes CASSQTSGSSYEQYF.

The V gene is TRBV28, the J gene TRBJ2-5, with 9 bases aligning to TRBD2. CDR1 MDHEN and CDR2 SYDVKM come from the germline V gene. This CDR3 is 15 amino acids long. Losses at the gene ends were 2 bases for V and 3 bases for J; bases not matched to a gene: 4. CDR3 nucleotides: TGTGCCAGCAGTTTACCGGCTAGCGGGAAAGAGACCCAGTACTTC. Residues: CASSLPASGKETQYF.

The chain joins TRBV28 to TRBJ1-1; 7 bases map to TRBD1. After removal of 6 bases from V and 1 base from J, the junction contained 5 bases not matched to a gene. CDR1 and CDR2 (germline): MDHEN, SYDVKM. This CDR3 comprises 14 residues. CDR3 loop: CASRPQGSNTEAFF. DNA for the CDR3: TGTGCCAGCAGACCACAGGGGTCGAACACTGAAGCTTTCTTT.

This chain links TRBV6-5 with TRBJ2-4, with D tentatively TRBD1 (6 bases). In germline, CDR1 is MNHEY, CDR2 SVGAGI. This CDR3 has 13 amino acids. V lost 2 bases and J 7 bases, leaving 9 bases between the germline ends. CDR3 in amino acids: CASSYPGANIQYF. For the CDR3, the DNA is TGTGCCAGCAGTTACCCAGGGGCCAACATTCAGTACTTC.

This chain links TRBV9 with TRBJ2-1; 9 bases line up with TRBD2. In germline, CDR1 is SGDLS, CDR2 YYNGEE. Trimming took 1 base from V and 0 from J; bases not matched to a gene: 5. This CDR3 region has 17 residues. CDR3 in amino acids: CASSVRPSGISYNEQFF. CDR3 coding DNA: TGTGCCAGCAGCGTAAGGCCTAGCGGGATCTCCTACAATGAGCAGTTCTTC.

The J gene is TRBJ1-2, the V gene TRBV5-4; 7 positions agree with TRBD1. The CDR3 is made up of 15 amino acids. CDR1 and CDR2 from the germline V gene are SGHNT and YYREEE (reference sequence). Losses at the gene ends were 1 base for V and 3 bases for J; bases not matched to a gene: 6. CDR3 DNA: TGTGCCAGCAGCTTGATTGACAGGGTGGACTATGGCTACACCTTC. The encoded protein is CASSLIDRVDYGYTF. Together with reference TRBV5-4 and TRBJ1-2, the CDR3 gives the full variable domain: ETGVTQSPTHLIKTRGQQVTLRCSSQSGHNTVSWYQQALGQGPQFIFQYYREEENGRGNFPPRFSGLQFPNYSSELNVNALELDDSALYLCASSLIDRVDYGYTFGSGTRLTVV.

The CDR3 spells CASSLGEFGTQYF. The CDR3, as DNA: TGTGCCAGCAGCTTGGGAGAGTTCGGGACCCAGTACTTC. The chain joins TRBV11-1 to TRBJ2-5, with D tentatively TRBD2 (5 bases). V lost 3 bases, J lost 7 bases, and 12 bases lay in between. The length of the CDR3 is 13 residues. Germline V gene data show CDR1 as SGHAT and CDR2 as FQDESV (reference sequence).

The CDR3 DNA reads TGTGCCAGCAGCTTCTCTACTAGCGCCTACGAGCAGTACTTC. It is translated as CASSFSTSAYEQYF. V and J are TRBV7-9 and TRBJ2-7, with 7 bases aligning to TRBD2. Trimming cost V 3 bases and J 2 bases; bases outside gene matches: 4. The length of the CDR3 is 14 residues. Germline assignment: CDR1 SEHNR and CDR2 FQNEAQ (reference sequence).

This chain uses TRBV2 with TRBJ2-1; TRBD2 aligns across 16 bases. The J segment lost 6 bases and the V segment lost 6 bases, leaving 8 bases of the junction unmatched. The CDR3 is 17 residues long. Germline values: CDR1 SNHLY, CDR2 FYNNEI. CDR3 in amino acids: CASSPGLAGGPSNEQFF. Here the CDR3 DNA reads TGTGCCAGCAGCCCGGGACTAGCGGGAGGGCCGTCCAATGAGCAGTTCTTC.

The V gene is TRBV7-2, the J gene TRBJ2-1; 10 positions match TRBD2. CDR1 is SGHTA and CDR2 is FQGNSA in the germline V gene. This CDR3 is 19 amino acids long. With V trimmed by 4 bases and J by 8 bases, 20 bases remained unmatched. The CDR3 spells CASSSGRQGPAGGPYEQFF. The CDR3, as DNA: TGTGCCAGCAGCTCAGGACGACAGGGGCCAGCGGGAGGGCCCTATGAGCAGTTCTTC.